One sample yielded the 6 T cell receptor beta chains listed below, sequenced in a study of response to subunit inactivated influenza vaccine (dated by TCRdb to 2016 to 2019). Library method: RT-PCR. The run used an Illumina HiSeq 2500. Clones were called with MiXCR by TCRdb after fastp trimmed the public reads at Q25, and only in-frame beta chains were retained. Each record represents a unique CDR3 protein, reported with the most common genes and DNA among its rows. Here the sample has roughly 570,000 distinct CDR3 sequences; 10% to 15% occur a single time. About an eighth of the sample belongs to the ten largest clones. The time point label, read with the paper, signifies: more than 35 days after influenza vaccine administration. The source material was PBMCs from blood, sampled 45 days after vaccination. The receptor source for this set is a man aged 50 to 60 who received an inactivated influenza vaccine. Donor details come from another sample of the same person, matched by shared clones.

Only a few counts were recorded for this clonotype. The chain is built from TRBV5-1 and TRBJ2-1; tentative D call: TRBD2 (6 bases). V dropped 1 base and J dropped 2 bases, with 13 bases sitting between them. The length of the CDR3 is 16 residues. Germline assignment: CDR1 SGHRS and CDR2 YFSETQ. The CDR3 sequence is CASSLQGGATYNEQFF. The CDR3 nucleotides are TGCGCCAGCAGCTTGCAAGGCGGGGCGACCTACAATGAGCAGTTCTTC.

This clonotype was found a few times. The chain employs TRBV12-3 or TRBV12-4 and TRBJ1-3, with TRBD1 matching over 7 bases. CDR3 length: 16 residues. V trimming: 5 bases; J trimming: 3 bases; junction bases outside the gene matches: 10. The CDR3 spells CASSRTGTEIGNTIYF. CDR3 in DNA: TGTGCCAGCAGTAGAACCGGGACAGAAATTGGAAACACCATATATTTT.

The table lists this clonotype with a few counts. The V gene is TRBV7-2, the J gene TRBJ2-3; tentatively, D is TRBD1 (6 bases). V lost 5 bases to trimming and J lost 3 bases, with 12 bases between them. Germline CDR1 and CDR2: SGHTA and FQGNSA. This CDR3 has 14 amino acids. The CDR3 region has the DNA TGTGCCAGCAGCCTCACAGGGAAAACAGATACGCAGTATTTT. It encodes CASSLTGKTDTQYF. The complete variable domain, with remaining parts taken from reference TRBV7-2 and TRBJ2-3, reads GAGVSQSPSNKVTEKGKDVELRCDPISGHTALYWYRQSLGQGLEFLIYFQGNSAPDKSGLPSDRFSAERTGGSVSTLTIQRTQQEDSAVYLCASSLTGKTDTQYFGPGTRLTVL.

This clonotype was observed a handful of times. The chain combines TRBV7-3 with TRBJ2-2; D is unresolved. The V gene's germline CDR1 is SGHTA and CDR2 FQGTGA. The length of the CDR3 is 12 residues. V gave up 1 base and J gave up 7 bases, with 4 bases separating them. In nucleotides, the CDR3 is TGTGCCAGCAGCTTAAAATTCGGGGAGCTGTTTTTT. Protein product: CASSLKFGELFF. The complete variable domain, with remaining parts taken from reference TRBV7-3 and TRBJ2-2, reads GAGVSQTPSNKVTEKGKYVELRCDPISGHTALYWYRQSLGQGPEFLIYFQGTGAADDSGLPNDRFFAVRPEGSVSTLKIQRTERGDSAVYLCASSLKFGELFFGEGSRLTVL.

The chain couples TRBV5-5 to TRBJ2-1; 8 nucleotides agree with TRBD1. The J segment lost 2 bases and the V segment lost 0 bases, leaving 7 bases of the junction unmatched. The CDR3 is 17 residues long. CDR1 is SGHKS and CDR2 is YYEKEE in the germline V gene (reference sequence). Here the CDR3 DNA reads TGTGCCAGCAGCTTGGCCCCTCAGGGGGCGGCCTACAATGAGCAGTTCTTC. Its translation is CASSLAPQGAAYNEQFF.

On this clonotype: A read error is possible here, since a much larger clone lies one base away. The V gene is TRBV7-9, the J gene TRBJ2-1; D is uncertain. The CDR3 totals 13 residues. From germline, CDR1 is SEHNR and CDR2 FQNEAQ (reference sequence). The CDR3 is CACSLPSVNEQFF. The CDR3 DNA reads as TGTGCCTGCAGCCTCCCATCCGTCAATGAGCAGTTCTTC.